The 29 T cell receptor beta chains given below trace back to one sample, sequenced in a study of shared clonotypes between healthy human individuals. Data came from immunoSEQ multiplex PCR; TCRdb stores just in-frame clones and leaves some out. The sample holds under 1,900,000 clones, less than 99% seen once. Sequencing used naive CD4+ T cells sorted from blood. Subset given: CD45RA+ positively selected. The receptors originated from a man aged 30-40 years in good health.

This rearrangement joins TRBV15 to TRBJ2-3; 8 bases map to TRBD2. V shed 3 bases, J shed 4 bases, and the junction held 18 bases outside the gene matches. This CDR3 has 19 amino acids. CDR1 is LNHNV and CDR2 is YYDKDF in the germline V gene (reference sequence). The CDR3 reads CATSSPIPVAGNPPDTQYF. The CDR3 region has the DNA TGTGCCACCAGCAGCCCCATACCCGTAGCGGGGAACCCTCCAGATACGCAGTATTTT.

V is TRBV5-1 and J is TRBJ2-7; 9 nucleotides align to TRBD1. The CDR3 is 14 residues long. Germline V gene sequence: CDR1 SGHRS, CDR2 YFSETQ. With 4 bases clipped from V and 1 base from J, the junction kept 3 bases outside the gene matches. The CDR3 spells CASSIGQGSYEQYF. CDR3 nucleotide sequence: TGCGCCAGCAGCATCGGACAGGGGTCCTACGAGCAGTACTTC.

The gene calls are TRBV5-1 and TRBJ2-5, with D maybe TRBD2 (6 bases). This CDR3 is built from 12 residues. Germline V lookup: CDR1 SGHRS, CDR2 YFSETQ. V lost 3 bases to trimming and J lost 6 bases, with 9 bases between them. CDR3: CASSSEGQTQYF. The CDR3 coding sequence is TGCGCCAGCAGCTCGGAGGGCCAGACCCAGTACTTC.

The V and J genes are TRBV5-6 and TRBJ1-2, with 8 bases identical to TRBD1. CDR1 and CDR2 from the germline V gene are SGHDT and YYEEEE. CDR3 size: 15 residues. J was trimmed by 2 bases and V by 5 bases; bases with no gene match: 8. The CDR3 loop is CASSRQGLINYGYTF. CDR3 in DNA: TGTGCCAGCAGTCGACAGGGGTTGATAAACTATGGCTACACCTTC.

The chain couples TRBV5-1 to TRBJ2-1; D is perhaps TRBD2 (5 bases). From germline, CDR1 is SGHRS and CDR2 YFSETQ. This CDR3 comprises 17 residues. Trimming shortened V by 6 bases and J by 0 bases, and 19 bases separated the two germline ends. The CDR3 sequence is CASNYPEGSGSYNEQFF. The CDR3 DNA reads TGCGCCAGCAACTACCCCGAGGGCAGTGGCTCCTACAATGAGCAGTTCTTC. Looking up the rest from reference TRBV5-1 and TRBJ2-1 gives the full variable domain: KAGVTQTPRYLIKTRGQQVTLSCSPISGHRSVSWYQQTPGQGLQFLFEYFSETQRNKGNFPGRFSGRQFSNSRSEMNVSTLELGDSALYLCASNYPEGSGSYNEQFFGPGTRLTVL.

V is TRBV10-2 and J is TRBJ1-2; D is uncertain. V lost 4 bases, J lost 5 bases, and 8 bases lay in between. This CDR3 comprises 12 residues. Germline V CDR1 and CDR2: WSHSY, SAAADI. The CDR3 sequence is CASSGIAYGYTF. The CDR3 DNA follows: TGCGCCAGCAGTGGTATAGCTTATGGCTACACCTTC.

The CDR3 coding sequence is TGTGCCAGTAGTATAGGTATCAATGAGCAGTTCTTC. As protein: CASSIGINEQFF. The chain couples TRBV19 to TRBJ2-1; D not certain. This CDR3 contains 12 residues. Trimming removed 1 base from V and 6 bases from J, with 4 bases in between. From germline, CDR1 is LNHDA and CDR2 SQIVND (reference sequence).

The chain employs TRBV5-4 and TRBJ2-3; 14 bases agree with TRBD2. This CDR3 is built from 16 residues. Per germline, CDR1 SGHNT and CDR2 YYREEE (reference sequence). The junction had 6 bases not matched to a gene; V was cut back by 4 bases and J by 5 bases. The CDR3 sequence is CASSVGLAGAKDTQYF. The CDR3 region has the DNA TGTGCCAGCAGCGTGGGACTAGCGGGAGCCAAAGATACGCAGTATTTT.

The gene calls are TRBV6-5 and TRBJ2-1; D is possibly TRBD2 (6 bases). Germline V CDR1 and CDR2: MNHEY, SVGAGI. Trimming took off 5 bases at V and 8 bases at J, with 13 bases between the two ends. The CDR3 is 13 amino acids. CDR3 nucleotides: TGTGCCAGCAGTCGGGACTTGTTGGATGAGCAGTTCTTC. Amino acids: CASSRDLLDEQFF.

The V gene is TRBV15, the J gene TRBJ1-5, with TRBD1 as a possible D gene (5 bases). CDR3 length: 12 amino acids. CDR1 and CDR2 from the germline V gene are LNHNV and YYDKDF (reference sequence). V gave up 5 bases and J gave up 9 bases, with 11 bases separating them. The CDR3 DNA is TGTGCCACCAGCTTAACCGGGGGGCCCCAGCATTTT. Protein: CATSLTGGPQHF. The full variable domain, completed using reference TRBV15 and TRBJ1-5, is DAMVIQNPRYQVTQFGKPVTLSCSQTLNHNVMYWYQQKSSQAPKLLFHYYDKDFNNEADTPDNFQSRRPNTSFCFLDIRSPGLGDTAMYLCATSLTGGPQHFGDGTRLSIL.

J is TRBJ2-7 and V is TRBV11-2; the D is unclear. CDR3 length equals 14 residues. Trimming pared 5 bases from V and 3 bases from J, leaving 14 bases between. Germline values: CDR1 SGHAT, CDR2 FQNNGV. CDR3 protein: CASSPWTRSYEQYF. The CDR3 DNA sequence: TGTGCCAGCAGCCCCTGGACCCGCAGCTACGAGCAGTACTTC.

The rearrangement uses TRBV7-9 and TRBJ1-2; tentatively, D is TRBD1 (6 bases). With 0 bases removed from V and 6 bases from J, the gap between germline ends came to 14 bases. CDR3 length: 15 residues. Germline V gives CDR1 SEHNR, CDR2 FQNEAQ (reference sequence). CDR3 amino acids: CASSLALGGEHGYTF. The CDR3 region has the DNA TGTGCCAGCAGCTTAGCGTTGGGGGGCGAGCATGGCTACACCTTC.

The chain joins TRBV23-1 to TRBJ2-7, with TRBD1 matching 7 bases. TRBV23-1 counts as an open reading frame of uncertain function. The CDR3 runs 15 residues. Trimming removed 7 bases from V and 0 bases from J; junction bases left unmatched: 9. The CDR3: CASTRPGTDSYEQYF. DNA for the CDR3: TGCGCCAGCACCCGTCCCGGGACAGACTCCTACGAGCAGTACTTC.

This chain links TRBV20-1 with TRBJ1-5; D ambiguous. V lost 3 bases and J lost 13, with 13 bases in between. This CDR3 is built from 11 residues. Germline CDR1 is DFQATT and CDR2 is SNEGSKA (reference sequence). Written as DNA, the CDR3 is TGCAGTGCTAGGGGGTTAAGTGGGCAGCATTTT. It is translated as CSARGLSGQHF.

The chain joins TRBV12-5 to TRBJ2-3; unclear D gene. This CDR3 spans 13 amino acids. V was shortened by 3 bases and J by 4 bases, with 8 bases between the two germline ends. The germline V gene has CDR1 LGHNT and CDR2 FRNRAP. This chain's CDR3 is CASGFGVADTQYF. CDR3 nucleotide sequence: TGTGCTAGTGGTTTTGGGGTGGCAGATACGCAGTATTTT.

This sequence joins TRBV5-6 and TRBJ2-7; D gene unclear. The CDR3 is made up of 15 amino acids. Germline CDR1 is SGHDT and CDR2 is YYEEEE. V dropped 4 bases and J dropped 0 bases, with 14 bases sitting between them. The CDR3 region is CASSRTDPRSYEQYF. The CDR3 DNA sequence: TGTGCCAGCAGCCGAACAGACCCTCGCTCCTACGAGCAGTACTTC.

The chain combines TRBV5-4 with TRBJ2-7, with a possible D match to TRBD2 (6 bases). Germline V gene lookup returns CDR1 SGHNT and CDR2 YYREEE (reference sequence). V lost 4 bases and J 5 bases, leaving 10 bases between the germline ends. This CDR3 spans 12 amino acids. CDR3 sequence reads: CASSKWEDEQYF. The DNA for the CDR3 is TGTGCCAGCAGCAAGTGGGAGGACGAGCAGTACTTC.

V is TRBV9 and J is TRBJ2-3; 9 positions agree with TRBD1. Losses at the gene ends were 3 bases for V and 3 bases for J; bases not matched to a gene: 11. CDR1 SGDLS and CDR2 YYNGEE come from the germline V gene. The CDR3 loop spans 17 amino acids. CDR3 region: CASSAQGARDATDTQYF. In nucleotides, the CDR3 is TGTGCCAGCAGCGCACAGGGGGCCCGGGACGCGACAGATACGCAGTATTTT.

The chain joins TRBV25-1 to TRBJ2-7; the match to TRBD1 covers 9 bases. This CDR3 has 14 residues. The germline CDR1 and CDR2 sequences are MGHDK and SYGVNS. J was trimmed by 1 base and V by 2 bases; bases with no gene match: 0. The CDR3 loop is CASSEGTGSYEQYF. DNA of the CDR3: TGTGCCAGCAGTGAAGGGACAGGGTCCTACGAGCAGTACTTC.

The V call is TRBV27, the J call TRBJ2-7, with 8 bases that match TRBD2. V lost 6 bases, J lost 6 bases, and 13 bases stayed unmatched. Per the germline V gene, CDR1 is MNHEY and CDR2 is SMNVEV (reference sequence). This CDR3 region has 15 residues. The CDR3, as DNA: TGTGCCAGCAGCCCCTTTTCGGGACTAGTCCTCGAGCAGTACTTC. Translated, it gives CASSPFSGLVLEQYF.

The chain combines TRBV29-1 with TRBJ2-1, with 12 positions matching TRBD2. V lost 5 bases, J lost 0 bases, and 8 bases stayed unmatched. The length of the CDR3 is 17 residues. The germline gives CDR1 SQVTM, CDR2 ANQGSEA. The CDR3 reads CSVNGLAGLSSYNEQFF. CDR3 bases: TGCAGCGTTAACGGACTAGCGGGGTTGAGCTCCTACAATGAGCAGTTCTTC.

The rearrangement uses TRBV10-3 and TRBJ2-7; possible D gene TRBD1, 5 bases. Germline-derived CDR1 and CDR2 are ENHRY and SYGVKD. This CDR3 contains 14 residues. V lost 3 bases and J lost 2, with 11 bases in between. The CDR3: CAISERGSTYEQYF. For the CDR3, the DNA is TGTGCCATCAGTGAAAGGGGCAGTACCTACGAGCAGTACTTC.

Notes on this clone: The same CDR3 arises from other DNA sequences in this sample as well. The rearrangement uses TRBV30 and TRBJ2-2; maybe TRBD2 (5 bases). This CDR3 is built from 13 residues. V lost 0 bases and J 7 bases, leaving 9 bases between the germline ends. The germline V gene has CDR1 GTSNPN and CDR2 SVGIG (reference sequence). CDR3 protein: CAWSVLGIGELFF. CDR3 DNA sequence: TGTGCCTGGAGTGTACTAGGGATCGGGGAGCTGTTTTTT.

J is TRBJ2-1 and V is TRBV18; 10 bases match TRBD1. Trimming removed 0 bases from V and 10 bases from J; junction bases left unmatched: 15. Germline values: CDR1 KGHSH, CDR2 LQKENI. This CDR3 has 18 amino acids. CDR3 nucleotide sequence: TGTGCCAGCTCACCACCTGGCCTTCTCGACAGGGGGCGGGACGAGCAGTTCTTC. Translation: CASSPPGLLDRGRDEQFF.

The V call is TRBV10-1, the J call TRBJ2-3, with TRBD1 identical over 7 bases. Germline V gene data show CDR1 as WNHNN and CDR2 as SYGVQD (reference sequence). Trimming at V came to 3 bases and at J to 0 bases, leaving 6 bases not matched to a gene. The CDR3 loop spans 16 amino acids. The CDR3 spells CASSENRGSSTDTQYF. The CDR3 region has the DNA TGCGCCAGCAGTGAAAACAGGGGCTCAAGCACAGATACGCAGTATTTT.

This rearrangement joins TRBV10-3 to TRBJ1-5; a weak D match, TRBD1 (5 bases). The V gene lost 2 bases and the J gene lost 9 bases, with 5 bases spanning the gap. The CDR3 spans 11 residues. The germline gives CDR1 ENHRY, CDR2 SYGVKD. Written as DNA, the CDR3 is TGTGCCATCAGTGAGGGGGGGCCCCAGCATTTT. Translation gives CAISEGGPQHF.

The V and J genes are TRBV5-1 and TRBJ2-7, with 12 bases identical to TRBD1. Germline loops: CDR1 SGHRS, CDR2 YFSETQ. Trimming took 0 bases from V and 6 from J; bases not matched to a gene: 13. The CDR3 totals 18 residues. The CDR3 sequence is CASSLAGQGASGISEQYF. The CDR3 nucleotides are TGCGCCAGCAGCTTGGCGGGACAGGGGGCGTCAGGTATCAGCGAGCAGTACTTC.

This chain connects TRBV11-2 to TRBJ2-2; 7 bases line up with TRBD2. V was clipped by 10 bases and J by 2 bases; unmatched bases: 7. The CDR3 runs to 14 residues. Germline assignment: CDR1 SGHAT and CDR2 FQNNGV. CDR3 sequence reads: CATHLGLNTGELFF. The DNA for the CDR3 is TGTGCCACCCACCTGGGACTAAACACCGGGGAGCTGTTTTTT.

The chain combines TRBV14 with TRBJ2-7; the match to TRBD2 covers 10 bases. Germline V gene data show CDR1 as SGHDN and CDR2 as FVKESK. The CDR3 is 18 amino acids. Trimming took 0 bases from V and 2 from J; bases not matched to a gene: 10. In nucleotides, the CDR3 is TGTGCCAGCAGCCAAGATGTACTAGCGGGATCTATAGCCTACGAGCAGTACTTC. It encodes CASSQDVLAGSIAYEQYF.